This T cell receptor (beta chain) was observed in a study of early T cells in non-severe SARS-CoV-2 infection. Study-level background: Sequencing input comprised bulk RNA from unsorted whole blood; chain pairing was not available. Findings of the study overall: VDJdb matching, biased toward anti-spike CD8 responses, missed private and CD4 specificities.

The CDR3 sequence is 13 residues long. The V gene end was trimmed by 8 bases and the J gene end by 1 base; junction bases not matched to a gene: 4. Germline V gene sequence: CDR1 MRHNA, CDR2 SNTAGT. There are many counts of this clonotype. Its antigen is unidentified. Unique molecular identifiers were affixed to single, distinct cDNA molecules. From the 5' RACE reads, TCRdb called clonotypes with MiXCR, one entry per CDR3 protein. The sample lists 64,000 or so distinct CDR3 sequences; around 13% were seen once. The input for sequencing was whole blood, taken at baseline. This receptor was taken from an adult who was a healthcare worker with PCR-confirmed SARS-CoV-2 infection or an uninfected control (not recorded which). The chain carries TRBV6-4 and TRBJ1-1; 7 nucleotides line up with TRBD1. The CDR3 reads CASSRQGNTEAFF. The CDR3 nucleotides read TGTGCCAGCTCTCGACAGGGGAACACTGAAGCTTTCTTT.